Included here is one T cell receptor (beta chain) sequence, with context. Its specific antigen is unknown. No much larger clone is present one base from it, and per-base qualities are unavailable. At the junction V is shortened by 3 bases and J by 2 bases, with 10 bases in between. From a lookup of the germline V gene, CDR1 and CDR2 are SGHDN and FVKESK. From cysteine to phenylalanine, the CDR3 is 14 amino acids long. Of the read, only the CDR3 DNA is kept; its 42 bases are in frame from base 1. This sample is drawn from a study of T cells in localized non-small cell lung cancer (TCRdb year 2020). Broadly, across the study: Comparing tumors with uninvolved tumor-adjacent lungs, the study looked at the T cell repertoires of 200 to 250 patients with early-stage NSCLC. The cohort was made up of 200 to 250 treatment-naive NSCLC patients whose localized lung tumors had been resected. A mean age of around 69 years was recorded for the NSCLC patients, of whom under 150 were male and about 100 were female.

On the study overall, not on this receptor specifically: Because multi-region sequencing of the tumors was not done, intratumor heterogeneity could not be ruled out. Because of the exploratory design, TCR variables were selected using unadjusted p-values without false-discovery rate correction. Longer overall survival was associated with higher blood T cell density, whereas shorter survival was associated with higher adjacent-lung clonality. Uninvolved tumor-adjacent lung showed the highest T cell clonality, higher than tumor, which suggests more focused antigenic responses in the uninvolved tumor-adjacent lung. A median of around 50 of the top 100 tumor clones turned up in the paired uninvolved adjacent lung, and roughly 28 of those clones also ranked among the top 100 of that same adjacent lung.

The immunoSEQ Assay was used to sequence TCR beta CDR3 regions from DNA. The published analysis was carried out like this. T cell density was computed as TCR beta template counts normalized to usable DNA estimated by amplifying housekeeping genes. Richness was estimated with the preseqR package, extrapolating to 400,000 templates for PBMC samples and 120,000 templates for tissue samples. Clonality was calculated as one minus Pielou's evenness. Tissue-enriched TCRs were identified through differential abundance testing performed on productive amino-acid clonotypes, with a minimum total count of 5 and an alpha of 0.1. The Jaccard Index and the Morisita Overlap Index were used to quantify repertoire overlap between compartments. GLIPH grouped TCR beta CDR3s together with public tetramer-defined viral CDR3s, and a viral motif had to include at least three viral sequences and show V-gene enrichment. In its TCRdb copy, this immuneACCESS table keeps in-frame sequences only and misses some clones. Where compared with another copy, unresolved V genes explain less than half of these, and the others have no known cause. For V, J and clone size, that table is used; D and trimming come from the DNA. The sample table shows 100,000 to 150,000 clones, and around 89% are seen once. The ten biggest clones cover 1.7% of the sample.

At diagnosis, tumor, uninvolved tumor-adjacent lung and peripheral blood were collected and then preserved as a mix of FFPE and fresh-frozen material. Blood samples were analyzed as peripheral blood mononuclear cells for TCR repertoire profiling. The source of this sequence is a female donor older than 55 with stage I lung adenocarcinoma. The material sequenced was peripheral blood, taken before any cancer treatment. The chain joins TRBV14 to TRBJ2-5; the D gene cannot be resolved reliably. The DNA sequence is TGTGCCAGCAGCCACCAAAACACTCAAGAGACCCAGTACTTC. Its protein product is CASSHQNTQETQYF.